This TCR beta chain was obtained from a study of T cell responses to AZD1222 COVID-19 vaccine. About the study: Pooling was applied to second doses at about 4 or about 12 weeks.

Study observations and caveats: In a largely white British group with more females than males, clonal diversity was possibly underestimated. Among spike-specific TCRs, nearly half reportedly target unmutated variant regions. Baseline serology detected seropositivity in only six or seven AZD1222 recipients.

Using immunoSEQ multiplex PCR, the repertoire was profiled, and TCRdb retains in-frame clones only, with some absent. The sample has more than 85,000 clones; about 88% are singletons. Deletions cut 8 bases from V and 5 bases from J, with 18 bases between. This CDR3 has 14 amino acids. CDR1 is LGHDT, CDR2 YNNKEL, per germline (reference sequence). Points on this clone: Antigen: not known.

This chain uses TRBV3-1 (or the pseudogene TRBV3-2) with TRBJ1-1; D is possibly TRBD1 (5 bases). This TCR came from an adult in good health. Here the sequenced sample was peripheral blood, taken on day 0 of AZD1222 vaccination. In DNA, the CDR3 is TGTGCCAGCGGTACGGAGGCGGGGGGGACTGAAGCTTTCTTT. Residues: CASGTEAGGTEAFF.